The clone carrying this T cell receptor (beta chain) was seen at least ten times. Its antigen is unknown. The source of the sample is a study of neurological immune-mediated disorders. Study-wide points: Because no CDR3 amino acid sequences were shared across subjects by expanded clones, private repertoires were suggested in all groups. A possible signature was seen in one related-CDR3 cluster, into which phylogenetic grouping placed the repertoires of 18 of 34 multiple sclerosis patients. HTLV-1-associated myelopathy had the most TCR clonal expansion, while multiple sclerosis had the least, a level that fell below healthy controls.

The team produced cDNA through 5'RACE using 10-nucleotide random UMIs. TCRdb reprocessed the 5' RACE reads via MiXCR and lists one record per CDR3 protein. The repertoire consists of around 69,000 distinct CDR3 sequences, with less than 5.5% occurring once and the leading ten covering about 6.9%. Germline V gene data show CDR1 as SGHRS and CDR2 as YFSETQ. V lost 4 bases, J lost 0 bases, and 15 bases lay in between. CDR3 size: 16 residues. The chain employs TRBV5-1 and TRBJ2-3; a weak D match, TRBD2 (7 bases). The sequence came from a man aged 30 to 45 with multiple sclerosis. Sample: PBMCs. DNA for the CDR3: TGCGCCAGCAGCACTAGCGTACAGGGAAGCACAGATACGCAGTATTTT. It specifies CASSTSVQGSTDTQYF.